These 14 T cell receptor beta chains originate from one sample sequenced in a study of blood T cell repertoires in COVID-19. The repertoire was sequenced with immunoSEQ multiplex PCR; TCRdb's copy has only in-frame clones and lacks some. This table holds approximately 180,000 clones, around 85% found once. Input material: PBMCs or T cells enriched from blood (not recorded which). The origin of the receptors is a man aged 40-49 years who had recovered from COVID-19.

The chain is built from TRBV5-1 and TRBJ2-3; 11 bases are a match to TRBD2. Germline values: CDR1 SGHRS, CDR2 YFSETQ. V was clipped by 2 bases and J by 5 bases; unmatched bases: 4. The CDR3 is 15 amino acids. The CDR3 nucleotides are TGCGCCAGCAGCTTCCTAGCGGGAGGAAGAGATACGCAGTATTTT. Translated, it gives CASSFLAGGRDTQYF. Supplemented by reference TRBV5-1 and TRBJ2-3, the full variable domain reads KAGVTQTPRYLIKTRGQQVTLSCSPISGHRSVSWYQQTPGQGLQFLFEYFSETQRNKGNFPGRFSGRQFSNSRSEMNVSTLELGDSALYLCASSFLAGGRDTQYFGPGTRLTVL.

The rearrangement links TRBV3-1 (or the pseudogene TRBV3-2) to TRBJ2-3; a possible D gene is TRBD1 (6 bases). Germline CDR1 reads LGHDT; CDR2 reads YNNKEL (reference sequence). CDR3 length: 16 amino acids. Trimming stripped 6 bases from V and 2 bases from J, with 18 bases between. In DNA, the CDR3 is TGTGCCAGCAGTAGGACAGTTGGGGCGTTCACAGATACGCAGTATTTT. It codes for CASSRTVGAFTDTQYF.

This clone was picked up one time. The chain is built from TRBV19 and TRBJ1-1; no clear D gene. This CDR3 is built from 16 residues. With 2 bases removed from V and 0 bases from J, the gap between germline ends came to 13 bases. The germline V gene encodes CDR1 LNHDA and CDR2 SQIVND (reference sequence). CDR3 sequence reads: CASSILIGSLNTEAFF. The CDR3 nucleotides are TGTGCCAGTAGTATATTAATTGGGAGTTTGAACACTGAAGCTTTCTTT.

The chain is built from TRBV5-1 and TRBJ1-1, with 8 bases that match TRBD1. V shed 6 bases, J shed 2 bases, and the junction held 6 bases outside the gene matches. CDR3 length: 14 residues. Germline V lookup: CDR1 SGHRS, CDR2 YFSETQ. The CDR3 DNA is TGCGCCAGCAACGCCGGGACAGGAAACACTGAAGCTTTCTTT. This codes for CASNAGTGNTEAFF. Together with reference TRBV5-1 and TRBJ1-1, the CDR3 gives the full variable domain: KAGVTQTPRYLIKTRGQQVTLSCSPISGHRSVSWYQQTPGQGLQFLFEYFSETQRNKGNFPGRFSGRQFSNSRSEMNVSTLELGDSALYLCASNAGTGNTEAFFGQGTRLTVV.

CDR3 region: CASSEGRATEAFF. The DNA of the CDR3 is TGTGCCAGCAGTGAGGGGAGGGCCACTGAAGCTTTCTTT. The V gene is TRBV6-4, the J gene TRBJ1-1; D ambiguous. The CDR3 covers 13 residues. V lost 3 bases and J lost 4, with 9 bases in between. CDR1 MRHNA and CDR2 SNTAGT come from the germline V gene.

This clone was observed a few times. The chain links TRBV7-2 to TRBJ1-1; 7 bases align to TRBD1. V was clipped by 3 bases and J by 5 bases; unmatched bases: 6. There are 14 residues in the CDR3. CDR1 and CDR2 from the germline V gene are SGHTA and FQGNSA. CDR3 sequence reads: CASSLQGDGTEAFF. CDR3 nucleotide sequence: TGTGCCAGCAGCTTGCAGGGGGACGGGACTGAAGCTTTCTTT.

V is TRBV28 and J is TRBJ2-7; D gene ambiguous. Germline V gene lookup returns CDR1 MDHEN and CDR2 SYDVKM. The CDR3 is made up of 12 amino acids. The V gene lost 5 bases and the J gene lost 7 bases, with 12 bases spanning the gap. The CDR3 nucleotides are TGTGCCAGCAGTAGTCCATTTAGAGAGCAGTACTTC. Protein sequence: CASSSPFREQYF.

The rearrangement uses TRBV30 and TRBJ1-1; TRBD1 is a possible D gene (5 bases). CDR3 length equals 15 residues. From germline, CDR1 is GTSNPN and CDR2 SVGIG (reference sequence). Deletions cut 4 bases from V and 4 bases from J, with 19 bases between. The CDR3 spells CAWMDPPGICTEAFF. CDR3 coding DNA: TGTGCCTGGATGGACCCCCCAGGGATTTGCACTGAAGCTTTCTTT.

On this clone: Relative to the germline gene, one junction end is altered; a read error may explain this. V usage is TRBV6-5 and J usage is TRBJ2-5; D remains ambiguous. The CDR3 consists of 14 residues. The germline gives CDR1 MNHEY, CDR2 SVGAGI. The CDR3 DNA is TGTGCCAGCAGTTACTCGGTTAATTTAGAGGCCCAGTACTTC. Translation gives CASSYSVNLEAQYF.

The rearrangement uses TRBV30 and TRBJ1-2; D is unclear. The germline gives CDR1 GTSNPN, CDR2 SVGIG (reference sequence). Trimming removed 2 bases at V and 5 bases at J, with 9 bases between. The CDR3 consists of 12 residues. Written as DNA, the CDR3 is TGTGCCTGGAGTCCTGGAGGTTATGGCTACACCTTC. Its protein is CAWSPGGYGYTF.

This chain links TRBV10-3 with TRBJ2-5; 7 positions match TRBD1. The CDR3 sequence is 16 residues long. J lost 1 base, V lost 6 bases, and 11 bases had no gene match. Looked up from germline, CDR1 is ENHRY and CDR2 is SYGVKD. The CDR3 DNA reads TGTGCCATCAGACCTCACCTAGGGACAGCCCAAGAGACCCAGTACTTC. This encodes CAIRPHLGTAQETQYF.

V is TRBV30 and J is TRBJ2-5; 10 nucleotides match TRBD2. This CDR3 contains 12 residues. The germline CDR1 and CDR2 sequences are GTSNPN and SVGIG (reference sequence). Here the CDR3 DNA reads TGTGCTCATACTAGCGGGGAAGAGACCCAGTACTTC. Encoded protein: CAHTSGEETQYF.

V usage is TRBV14 and J usage is TRBJ2-5; 10 bases line up with TRBD2. This CDR3 region has 12 residues. Germline loops: CDR1 SGHDN, CDR2 FVKESK. With V trimmed by 2 bases and J by 9 bases, 0 bases remained unmatched. CDR3 amino acids: CASSQSGGAQYF. CDR3 nucleotides: TGTGCCAGCAGCCAAAGCGGGGGGGCCCAGTACTTC.

This clone was picked up one time. The gene calls are TRBV15 and TRBJ1-3; D is perhaps TRBD1 (6 bases). Per the germline V gene, CDR1 is LNHNV and CDR2 is YYDKDF (reference sequence). This CDR3 comprises 17 residues. The ends were cut back, 5 bases at V and 0 bases at J, with 17 bases in the middle. As DNA, the CDR3 is TGTGCCACCAGCCCGACAGTGACAGGCCCCTCTGGAAACACCATATATTTT. Translated: CATSPTVTGPSGNTIYF.